This T cell receptor beta chain appears in the sequencing data of a study of T cells after yellow fever vaccination. As TCR cDNA was made by 5'RACE template switching, a universal primer site and UMIs were added. MiXCR was run by TCRdb on the 5' RACE reads, yielding one entry per CDR3 protein. The sample records some 600,000 distinct CDR3 sequences, about a sixth being singletons. Notes on this clonotype: Its target is not known.

Findings and limits, study-wide: The booster saw the reappearance of most primary-vaccination clones (nearly 98% CD4, roughly 90% CD8).

The CDR3 spans 18 residues. Germline V gene lookup returns CDR1 SGHRS and CDR2 YFSETQ. V was pared by 0 bases and J by 0 bases, with 16 bases between. The rearrangement joins TRBV5-1 to TRBJ2-1, with D perhaps matching TRBD2 (5 bases). The source material was PBMCs, sampled around 5 days after the first yellow fever vaccination. The receptor was isolated from a man in his late teens or twenties who received the YFV17D yellow fever vaccine. Here the CDR3 DNA reads TGCGCCAGCAGCTTGGAGGCTGTGAGGGCGCTCTCCTACAATGAGCAGTTCTTC. Translated, it gives CASSLEAVRALSYNEQFF.